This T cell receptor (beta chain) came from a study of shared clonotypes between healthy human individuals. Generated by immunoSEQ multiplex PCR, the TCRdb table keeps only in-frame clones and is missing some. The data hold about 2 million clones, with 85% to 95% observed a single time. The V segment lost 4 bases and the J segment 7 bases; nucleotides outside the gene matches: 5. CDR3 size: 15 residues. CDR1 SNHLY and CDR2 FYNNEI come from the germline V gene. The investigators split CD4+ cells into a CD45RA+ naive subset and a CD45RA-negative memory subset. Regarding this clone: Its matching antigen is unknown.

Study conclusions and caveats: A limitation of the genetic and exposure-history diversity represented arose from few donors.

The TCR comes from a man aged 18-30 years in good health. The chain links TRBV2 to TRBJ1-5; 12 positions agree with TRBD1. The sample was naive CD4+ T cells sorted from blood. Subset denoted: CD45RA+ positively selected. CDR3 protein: CASSVGQGAEQPQHF. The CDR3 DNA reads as TGTGCCAGCAGTGTGGGACAGGGGGCAGAACAGCCCCAGCATTTT. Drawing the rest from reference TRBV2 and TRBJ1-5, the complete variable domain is EPEVTQTPSHQVTQMGQEVILRCVPISNHLYFYWYRQILGQKVEFLVSFYNNEISEKSEIFDDQFSVERPDGSNFTLKIRSTKLEDSAMYFCASSVGQGAEQPQHFGDGTRLSIL.